Presented here are 25 T cell receptor beta chains from one specimen sequenced in a study of shared clonotypes between healthy human individuals. Selected positively for CCR7 and CD45RO-negative, naive CD8 cells excluded terminally differentiated effector memory CD45RA+ cells. Profiling relied on immunoSEQ multiplex PCR, and the TCRdb table lists in-frame clones only, not all of them. The repertoire consists of nearly 600,000 clones, with over 95% occurring once and the leading ten covering 0.095% to 0.12%. Sequencing was done on a sample of naive CD8+ T cells sorted from blood. These receptors all stem from a woman aged 25 to 39 in good health.

V is TRBV4-1 and J is TRBJ2-1, with 7 bases identical to TRBD2. This CDR3 comprises 13 residues. V shed 8 bases and J 8 bases; nucleotides not matched to a gene: 9. Germline CDR1 is MGHRA and CDR2 is YSYEKL. This chain's CDR3 is CASALGGSDEQFF. The DNA for the CDR3 is TGCGCCAGCGCACTGGGCGGGAGCGATGAGCAGTTCTTC.

This rearrangement joins TRBV28 to TRBJ1-3, with unresolved D. The V and J ends lost 1 base and 0 bases respectively, with 22 bases between them. The CDR3 extends over 20 amino acids. Germline V CDR1 and CDR2: MDHEN, SYDVKM. The CDR3 sequence is CASSLSGVVARLSSGNTIYF. The DNA of the CDR3 is TGTGCCAGCAGTTTATCTGGAGTGGTTGCTCGTCTATCCTCTGGAAACACCATATATTTT.

The J gene is TRBJ2-4, the V gene TRBV5-1; perhaps TRBD2 as D (6 bases). The CDR3 spans 17 residues. Germline CDR1 SGHRS, CDR2 YFSETQ. Trimming removed 3 bases from V and 3 bases from J, with 19 bases in between. The CDR3 sequence is CASSSPPRGADKNIQYF. DNA for the CDR3: TGCGCCAGCAGCTCCCCGCCCCGCGGGGCGGACAAAAACATTCAGTACTTC.

The V and J genes are TRBV4-2 and TRBJ1-5; TRBD1 agrees at 9 bases. This CDR3 comprises 18 residues. J gave up 6 bases and V 0 bases, and 12 bases lay outside the gene matches. Germline V gene lookup returns CDR1 LGHNA and CDR2 YNFKEQ. CDR3 in DNA: TGTGCCAGCAGCCAAGAACGCCCTCCAGGGACAGGGATTCAGCCCCAGCATTTT. Translated: CASSQERPPGTGIQPQHF.

The chain recombines TRBV27 with TRBJ1-1, with D unresolved. This CDR3 spans 14 amino acids. Germline CDR1 and CDR2: MNHEY and SMNVEV (reference sequence). V was cut by 2 bases and J by 1 base, with 8 bases left in between. CDR3 coding DNA: TGTGCCAGCAGTTTAGTCCCCAGGAACACTGAAGCTTTCTTT. This encodes CASSLVPRNTEAFF.

The chain joins TRBV19 to TRBJ2-1; D is possibly TRBD1 (6 bases). Germline-derived CDR1 and CDR2 are LNHDA and SQIVND (reference sequence). The CDR3 has 16 amino acids. Trimming removed 0 bases at V and 2 bases at J, with 11 bases between. This chain's CDR3 is CASSIEGGSTYNEQFF. The CDR3 bases are TGTGCCAGTAGTATAGAAGGGGGATCAACCTACAATGAGCAGTTCTTC. The whole variable domain, remainder taken from reference TRBV19 and TRBJ2-1, is DGGITQSPKYLFRKEGQNVTLSCEQNLNHDAMYWYRQDPGQGLRLIYYSQIVNDFQKGDIAEGYSVSREKKESFPLTVTSAQKNPTAFYLCASSIEGGSTYNEQFFGPGTRLTVL.

V gene TRBV13 combines with J gene TRBJ2-1, with 10 bases fitting TRBD2. Germline trimming cut 0 bases from V and 8 bases from J; bases unmatched to any gene: 4. The CDR3 runs to 15 residues. Germline CDR1 reads PRHDT; CDR2 reads FYEKMQ (reference sequence). The CDR3 sequence: CASSLGLAGAYEQFF. The DNA of the CDR3 is TGTGCCAGCAGCTTAGGGCTAGCGGGAGCTTATGAGCAGTTCTTC.

V and J are TRBV27 and TRBJ1-2, with D perhaps TRBD1 (5 bases). The CDR3 extends over 12 amino acids. Germline loops: CDR1 MNHEY, CDR2 SMNVEV (reference sequence). Deletions cut 3 bases from V and 8 bases from J, with 10 bases between. CDR3 nucleotides: TGTGCCAGCAGTTTGGGGGGAAACGGCTACACCTTC. Translated: CASSLGGNGYTF.

V usage is TRBV7-9 and J usage is TRBJ2-7; D gene ambiguous. Germline V gene data show CDR1 as SEHNR and CDR2 as FQNEAQ (reference sequence). The CDR3 has 14 residues. V was shortened by 10 bases and J by 3 bases, with 19 bases between the two germline ends. The CDR3 DNA reads TGTGCCACCCTAGACGGGCCTCTTAACTACGAGCAGTACTTC. Translation: CATLDGPLNYEQYF.

This clone has more than one count but fewer than ten. At the DNA level, this CDR3 is encoded by other sequences in the same sample as well. V usage is TRBV2 and J usage is TRBJ2-1, with TRBD2 matching 11 bases. Germline assignment: CDR1 SNHLY and CDR2 FYNNEI. The V gene end was trimmed by 1 base and the J gene end by 7 bases; junction bases not matched to a gene: 0. This CDR3 has 14 residues. The CDR3 DNA sequence: TGTGCCAGCAGTGAAGGACTAGCGGGAAATGAGCAGTTCTTC. Amino acid sequence: CASSEGLAGNEQFF.

The chain couples TRBV19 to TRBJ2-1; D is uncertain. V lost 3 bases, J lost 6 bases, and 12 bases lay in between. Germline V gives CDR1 LNHDA, CDR2 SQIVND (reference sequence). This CDR3 contains 14 residues. The CDR3 here is CASSMWIHRNEQFF. For the CDR3, the DNA is TGTGCCAGTAGTATGTGGATCCACCGCAATGAGCAGTTCTTC.

This CDR3 is CASSQAPSGYEQYF. The CDR3 DNA follows: TGTGCCAGCAGCCAAGCTCCGTCGGGCTACGAGCAGTACTTC. V and J are TRBV5-6 and TRBJ2-7; D call uncertain. CDR1 SGHDT and CDR2 YYEEEE come from the germline V gene. Trimming shortened V by 4 bases and J by 3 bases, and 14 bases separated the two germline ends. The CDR3 is 14 residues long.

This sequence joins TRBV29-1 and TRBJ2-7; tentatively, D is TRBD1 (6 bases). Germline-derived CDR1 and CDR2 are SQVTM and ANQGSEA. Between the trimmed V and J ends, which lost 4 bases and 5 bases, there was a span of 15 bases. CDR3 length equals 13 residues. CDR3 amino acids: CSVAPGQIHEQYF. The CDR3, as DNA: TGCAGCGTTGCGCCGGGACAAATCCACGAGCAGTACTTC.

This clone has only one observation. The chain has TRBV28 and TRBJ2-1; 8 nucleotides agree with TRBD1. This CDR3 has 15 residues. In germline, CDR1 is MDHEN, CDR2 SYDVKM. The V and J ends lost 6 bases and 3 bases, in that order; junction bases with no gene match: 7. As DNA, the CDR3 is TGTGCCAGCAGCCCTGGACAGGGAGGCTACAATGAGCAGTTCTTC. Translation gives CASSPGQGGYNEQFF.

As regards this clone: The identical CDR3 is also encoded by other nucleotide sequences in the sample. This sequence joins TRBV7-8 and TRBJ1-3, with D perhaps TRBD1 (5 bases). CDR3 length: 14 residues. Germline CDR1 and CDR2: SGHVS and FQNEAQ. Deletions cut 5 bases from V and 1 base from J, with 9 bases between. CDR3 protein: CASSLRGSGNTIYF. The DNA of the CDR3 is TGTGCCAGCAGCCTACGGGGGTCTGGAAACACCATATATTTT.

This chain links TRBV14 with TRBJ2-2; the match to TRBD1 covers 8 bases. Germline CDR1 SGHDN, CDR2 FVKESK. This CDR3 is built from 15 residues. The ends lost 2 bases at V and 3 bases at J; junction bases unmatched: 2. The CDR3: CASSQHRGYTGELFF. CDR3 nucleotide sequence: TGTGCCAGCAGCCAACACAGGGGGTACACCGGGGAGCTGTTTTTT.

The genes are TRBV28 and TRBJ2-3, with 7 bases matching TRBD1. Germline values: CDR1 MDHEN, CDR2 SYDVKM. V shed 2 bases and J 4 bases; nucleotides not matched to a gene: 9. This CDR3 contains 16 residues. The CDR3 DNA sequence: TGTGCCAGCAGTTTAACAGCAGGGGGAAGTTCAGATACGCAGTATTTT. Protein product: CASSLTAGGSSDTQYF.

The table lists this clone with a count of one. The chain couples TRBV5-4 to TRBJ2-7, with 11 bases matching TRBD1. Germline V gene data show CDR1 as SGHNT and CDR2 as YYREEE (reference sequence). The V gene end was trimmed by 4 bases and the J gene end by 3 bases; junction bases not matched to a gene: 6. The CDR3 has 15 residues. CDR3: CASSVSGTGGYEQYF. For the CDR3, the DNA is TGTGCCAGCAGCGTATCCGGGACAGGGGGCTACGAGCAGTACTTC.

The chain recombines TRBV7-9 with TRBJ1-4; D is uncertain. CDR3 length: 12 residues. Germline CDR1 SEHNR, CDR2 FQNEAQ (reference sequence). Trimming left V 5 bases short and J 7 bases short, with 8 bases between. The CDR3 is CASSQDREKLFF. CDR3 DNA: TGTGCCAGCAGCCAAGACCGTGAAAAACTGTTTTTT.

The chain is built from TRBV28 and TRBJ2-7; TRBD2 matches at 11 bases. The length of the CDR3 is 14 residues. V gave up 2 bases and J gave up 5 bases; unmatched junction bases: 2. CDR1 and CDR2 from the germline V gene are MDHEN and SYDVKM. The CDR3: CASSLQTSGNEQYF. The CDR3 bases are TGTGCCAGCAGTTTACAGACTAGCGGGAACGAGCAGTACTTC.

V and J are TRBV4-2 and TRBJ2-3; D may be TRBD1 or TRBD2 (5 bases each). With 2 bases removed from V and 0 bases from J, the gap between germline ends came to 12 bases. This CDR3 is 16 amino acids long. The germline gives CDR1 LGHNA, CDR2 YNFKEQ. In DNA form, the CDR3 reads TGTGCCAGCAGCCAACACCAGGGACGCAGCACAGATACGCAGTATTTT. Its protein product is CASSQHQGRSTDTQYF.

This CDR3 reads CASSLGEEQYF. As DNA, the CDR3 is TGTGCCAGCAGTCTAGGGGAGGAGCAGTACTTC. The rearrangement joins TRBV28 to TRBJ2-7; D assignment may be TRBD1 or TRBD2 (5 bases each). This CDR3 has 11 residues. Germline CDR1 is MDHEN and CDR2 is SYDVKM. V was trimmed by 5 bases and J by 7 bases, leaving 9 bases between them.

The V and J genes are TRBV9 and TRBJ1-4; possible D gene TRBD1, 5 bases. This CDR3 contains 14 residues. The V and J ends lost 1 base and 6 bases respectively, with 10 bases between them. Germline CDR1 is SGDLS and CDR2 is YYNGEE. The CDR3 nucleotides are TGTGCCAGCAGCGTACGGGGGAGTGATGAAAAACTGTTTTTT. This encodes CASSVRGSDEKLFF.

The V and J genes are TRBV6-1 and TRBJ2-7, with D tentatively TRBD2 (7 bases). Between the trimmed V and J ends, which lost 1 base and 4 bases, there was a span of 26 bases. The CDR3 runs to 19 residues. CDR1 is MNHNS and CDR2 is SASEGT in the germline V gene. CDR3 in amino acids: CASSEGRGGMTLAPYEQYF. In DNA form, the CDR3 reads TGTGCCAGCAGTGAAGGGAGGGGGGGCATGACACTAGCGCCGTACGAGCAGTACTTC.

The gene calls are TRBV2 and TRBJ2-7; TRBD1 matches 10 bases. Germline V lookup: CDR1 SNHLY, CDR2 FYNNEI. This CDR3 has 16 amino acids. After removal of 10 bases from V and 3 bases from J, the junction contained 15 bases not matched to a gene. CDR3 in amino acids: CATFFDGDRGGYEQYF. For the CDR3, the DNA is TGTGCCACCTTTTTTGACGGGGACAGGGGAGGCTACGAGCAGTACTTC. Drawing the rest from reference TRBV2 and TRBJ2-7, the complete variable domain is EPEVTQTPSHQVTQMGQEVILRCVPISNHLYFYWYRQILGQKVEFLVSFYNNEISEKSEIFDDQFSVERPDGSNFTLKIRSTKLEDSAMYFCATFFDGDRGGYEQYFGPGTRLTVT.